This record covers a single T cell receptor (beta chain). CDR1 and CDR2 from the germline V gene are GTSNPN and SVGIG (reference sequence). This CDR3 has 15 amino acids. Between the trimmed V and J ends, which lost 0 bases and 4 bases, there was a span of 13 bases. Assay: immunoSEQ multiplex PCR; the TCRdb copy retains only in-frame clones and omits some. Of 500,000 to 700,000 clones listed, roughly 95% were seen once; the top ten hold about 0.11%. CD45RO-negative, CCR7-selected cells formed the naive CD8 fraction, which excluded terminally differentiated effector memory CD45RA+ cells. The sample originates from a study of shared clonotypes between healthy human individuals.

Sequencing was done on a sample of naive CD8+ T cells sorted from blood. The sequence was collected from a woman in her 30s in good health. The chain joins TRBV30 to TRBJ2-1; D is unclear. CDR3 sequence (DNA): TGTGCCTGGAGTGTTCCTGAGTTTTCGTACAATGAGCAGTTCTTC. Amino acids: CAWSVPEFSYNEQFF.